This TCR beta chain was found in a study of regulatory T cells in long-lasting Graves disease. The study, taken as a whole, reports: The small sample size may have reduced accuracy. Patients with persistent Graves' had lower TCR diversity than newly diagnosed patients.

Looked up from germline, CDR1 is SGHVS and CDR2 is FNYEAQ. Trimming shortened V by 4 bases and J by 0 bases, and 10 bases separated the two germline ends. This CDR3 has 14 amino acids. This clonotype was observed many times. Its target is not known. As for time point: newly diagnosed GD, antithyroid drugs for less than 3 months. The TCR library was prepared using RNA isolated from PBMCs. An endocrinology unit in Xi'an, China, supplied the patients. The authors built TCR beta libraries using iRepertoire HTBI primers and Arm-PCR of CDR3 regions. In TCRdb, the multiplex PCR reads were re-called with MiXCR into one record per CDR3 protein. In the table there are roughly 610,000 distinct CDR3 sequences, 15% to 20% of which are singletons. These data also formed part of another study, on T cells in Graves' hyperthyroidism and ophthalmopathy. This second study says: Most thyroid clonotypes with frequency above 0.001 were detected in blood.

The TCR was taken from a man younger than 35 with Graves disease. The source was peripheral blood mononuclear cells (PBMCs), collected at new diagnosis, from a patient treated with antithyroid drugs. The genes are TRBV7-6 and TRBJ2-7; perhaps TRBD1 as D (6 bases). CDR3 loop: CASSSRRGSYEQYF. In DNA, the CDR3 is TGTGCCAGCAGCTCCCGCAGGGGCTCCTACGAGCAGTACTTC.